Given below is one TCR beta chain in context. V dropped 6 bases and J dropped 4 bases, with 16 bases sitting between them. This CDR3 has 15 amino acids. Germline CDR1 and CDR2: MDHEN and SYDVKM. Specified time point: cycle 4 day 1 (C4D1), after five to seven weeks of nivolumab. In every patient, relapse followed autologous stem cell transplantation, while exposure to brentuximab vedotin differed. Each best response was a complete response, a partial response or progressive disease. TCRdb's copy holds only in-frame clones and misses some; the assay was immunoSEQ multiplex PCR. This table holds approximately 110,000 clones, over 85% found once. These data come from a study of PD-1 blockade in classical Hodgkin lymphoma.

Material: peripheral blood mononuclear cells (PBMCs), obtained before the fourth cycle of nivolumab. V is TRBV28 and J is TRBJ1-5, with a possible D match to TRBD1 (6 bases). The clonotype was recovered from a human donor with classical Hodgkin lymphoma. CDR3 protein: CASSSPQGLNQPQHF. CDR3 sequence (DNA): TGTGCCAGCAGCTCCCCACAGGGTCTAAATCAGCCCCAGCATTTT.